This T cell receptor beta chain was retrieved from a study of breast tumors, draining lymph nodes, adjacent tissues. TCRdb passed the multiplex PCR reads through MiXCR, listing each CDR3 protein once. The sample carries 47,000 or so distinct CDR3 sequences, more than 20% recorded once. This CDR3 spans 13 amino acids. From germline, CDR1 is SNHLY and CDR2 FYNNEI. The V end lost 7 bases, the J end lost 5 bases, and 12 bases lay between the germline ends. Many counts were recorded for this clonotype. Its target is not known. Findings of the study overall: Findings are consistent with lymph node origin and intratumoral expansion of most tumor T cells.

The source material was breast tumor tissue. This receptor was obtained from a female donor with breast cancer. Some clones in this sample may be carry-over from other donors' samples. This sequence joins TRBV2 and TRBJ2-1; tentative D call: TRBD2 (5 bases). CDR3 nucleotides: TGTGCCAGCAAGAGGGCGGGCGACAATGAGCAGTTCTTC. This gives the protein CASKRAGDNEQFF.